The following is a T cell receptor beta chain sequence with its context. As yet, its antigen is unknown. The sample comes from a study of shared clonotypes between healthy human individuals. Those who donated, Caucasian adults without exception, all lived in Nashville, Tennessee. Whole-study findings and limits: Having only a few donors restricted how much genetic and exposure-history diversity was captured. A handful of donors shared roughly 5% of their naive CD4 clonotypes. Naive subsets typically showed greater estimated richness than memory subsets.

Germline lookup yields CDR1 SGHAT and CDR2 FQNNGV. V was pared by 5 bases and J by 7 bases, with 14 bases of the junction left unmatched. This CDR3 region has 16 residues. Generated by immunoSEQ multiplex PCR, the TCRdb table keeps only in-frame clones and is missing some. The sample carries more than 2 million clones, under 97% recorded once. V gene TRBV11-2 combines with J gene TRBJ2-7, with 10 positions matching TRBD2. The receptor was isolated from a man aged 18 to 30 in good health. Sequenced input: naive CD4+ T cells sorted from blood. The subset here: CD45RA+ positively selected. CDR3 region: CASSHITASGGAEQYF. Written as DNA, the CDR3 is TGTGCCAGCAGCCACATCACGGCCAGCGGGGGGGCAGAGCAGTACTTC.